This entry lists 13 T cell receptor beta chains sequenced from one sample in a study of molecular identifiers for immune sequencing clone quantification. TCRdb re-called the PCR reads with MiXCR, one entry per CDR3 protein. The sample contains more than 450,000 distinct CDR3 sequences, about a quarter of which appear only once. Material: naive CD8+ T cells from blood, with Jurkat cell RNA spiked in. Sample subset: FACS-sorted CD8+CD4-CCR7+CD45RA+ naive T cells. These TCRs come from a human donor in good health. Some libraries in this study had Jurkat cell RNA spiked in.

The chain has TRBV28 and TRBJ1-2; D possibly corresponds to TRBD1 (5 bases). V lost 8 bases to trimming and J lost 4 bases, with 23 bases between them. Looked up from germline, CDR1 is MDHEN and CDR2 is SYDVKM. The CDR3 has 16 amino acids. CDR3 DNA sequence: TGTGCCAGCCGTGACGGGCGTAAACAGGCCCCCTATGGCTACACCTTC. Amino acids: CASRDGRKQAPYGYTF.

This clonotype was picked up a small number of times. DNA of the CDR3: TGTGCCAGCAGCTCTAGCGGGAGGGGGTCCTACGAGCAGTACTTC. Translation: CASSSSGRGSYEQYF. The chain combines TRBV7-6 with TRBJ2-7; 12 bases map to TRBD2. Germline CDR1 and CDR2: SGHVS and FNYEAQ. This CDR3 is built from 15 residues. V lost 4 bases, J lost 1 base, and 2 bases stayed unmatched.

Notes on this clonotype: Given a much more abundant clone one base away, this may be a read error. Because it lacks the conserved phenylalanine or tryptophan at the end, this CDR3 is likely a read error. The chain recombines TRBV6-5 with TRBJ2-7, with TRBD2 as a possible D gene (7 bases). From germline, CDR1 is MNHEY and CDR2 SVGAGI. Trimming left V 5 bases short and J 5 bases short, with 16 bases between. The CDR3 covers 14 residues. The CDR3 here is CASSDEGGRDEQYL. The CDR3, as DNA: TGTGCCAGCAGTGACGAGGGGGGGCGGGACGAGCAGTACCTC.

The chain joins TRBV29-1 to TRBJ2-7; D not resolved. V was trimmed by 0 bases and J by 4 bases, leaving 10 bases between them. The CDR3 is made up of 13 amino acids. Germline CDR1 is SQVTM and CDR2 is ANQGSEA. The DNA for the CDR3 is TGCAGCGTTGAAGAAGGGCGGCCTTACGAGCAGTACTTC. Protein product: CSVEEGRPYEQYF.

This clonotype was picked up a small number of times. The rearrangement joins TRBV9 to TRBJ2-5; weak D call: TRBD1 (5 bases). Germline CDR1 is SGDLS and CDR2 is YYNGEE. V lost 0 bases, J lost 6 bases, and 12 bases lay in between. This CDR3 has 14 amino acids. The CDR3 nucleotides are TGTGCCAGCAGCGTAGGGTCAGGGCGGAAGACCCAGTACTTC. Translation: CASSVGSGRKTQYF.

This clonotype was detected a few times. The chain uses TRBV27 and TRBJ2-1, with 7 bases that match TRBD1. CDR3 size: 16 residues. Germline V gene sequence: CDR1 MNHEY, CDR2 SMNVEV (reference sequence). Losses at the gene ends were 3 bases for V and 3 bases for J; bases not matched to a gene: 8. The CDR3 here is CASSFRGQSIYNEQFF. The CDR3 coding sequence is TGTGCCAGCAGTTTTCGGGGACAGAGCATCTACAATGAGCAGTTCTTC.

This clonotype was observed many times. This sequence joins TRBV28 and TRBJ2-1; D uncertain. This CDR3 region has 15 residues. Germline CDR1 MDHEN, CDR2 SYDVKM. V was pared by 7 bases and J by 0 bases, with 13 bases between. The CDR3 sequence is CASTLGVSSYNEQFF. CDR3 DNA: TGTGCCAGCACACTCGGAGTTAGCTCCTACAATGAGCAGTTCTTC.

This clonotype was recorded many times. The chain uses TRBV5-6 and TRBJ2-7; TRBD2 aligns across 10 bases. The CDR3 length is 18 residues. Germline loops: CDR1 SGHDT, CDR2 YYEEEE. Trimming removed 0 bases from V and 3 bases from J; junction bases left unmatched: 12. The DNA of the CDR3 is TGTGCCAGCAGCTTGGAGACAGGTGGGACTAGCGCCTTCTACGAGCAGTACTTC. This sequence encodes CASSLETGGTSAFYEQYF.

This clonotype turned up a few times. The chain uses TRBV29-1 and TRBJ2-7; 8 bases align to TRBD2. The CDR3 sequence is 12 residues long. Per the germline V gene, CDR1 is SQVTM and CDR2 is ANQGSEA. CDR3 residues: CSSSGPDYEQYF. Here the CDR3 DNA reads TGCTCGTCTAGCGGGCCGGACTACGAGCAGTACTTC.

The rearrangement links TRBV7-8 to TRBJ1-3; maybe TRBD1 (5 bases). This CDR3 is 16 amino acids long. V was clipped by 0 bases and J by 4 bases, with 13 bases between them. Germline assignment: CDR1 SGHVS and CDR2 FQNEAQ. The CDR3 protein is CASSLARQGVGNTIYF. CDR3 sequence (DNA): TGTGCCAGCAGCTTAGCCCGTCAGGGTGTGGGAAACACCATATATTTT.

Many counts were recorded for this clonotype. The chain has TRBV2 and TRBJ1-3; D uncertain. Looked up from germline, CDR1 is SNHLY and CDR2 is FYNNEI. The length of the CDR3 is 12 residues. V was clipped by 3 bases and J by 4 bases, with 4 bases between them. The DNA for the CDR3 is TGTGCCAGCAGTGAGGCGGGAAACACCATATATTTT. Amino acids: CASSEAGNTIYF.

There are many counts of this clonotype. The J gene is TRBJ2-2, the V gene TRBV9; D is undetermined. Germline lookup yields CDR1 SGDLS and CDR2 YYNGEE. This CDR3 is 16 amino acids long. The V end lost 0 bases, the J end lost 3 bases, and 12 bases lay between the germline ends. The CDR3 spells CASSVESYLYTGELFF. The CDR3 DNA reads as TGTGCCAGCAGCGTAGAATCATATTTATACACCGGGGAGCTGTTTTTT.

As concerns this clonotype: A junction boundary mismatches the germline segment, possibly from a read error. The genes are TRBV19 and TRBJ1-5, with 10 bases fitting TRBD1. Germline V gene data show CDR1 as LNHDA and CDR2 as SQIVND (reference sequence). The CDR3 extends over 13 amino acids. The CDR3 DNA sequence: TGTGCCAGTGCGGGACAGGGGAATCAGCACCAGCATTTT. Protein product: CASAGQGNQHQHF.